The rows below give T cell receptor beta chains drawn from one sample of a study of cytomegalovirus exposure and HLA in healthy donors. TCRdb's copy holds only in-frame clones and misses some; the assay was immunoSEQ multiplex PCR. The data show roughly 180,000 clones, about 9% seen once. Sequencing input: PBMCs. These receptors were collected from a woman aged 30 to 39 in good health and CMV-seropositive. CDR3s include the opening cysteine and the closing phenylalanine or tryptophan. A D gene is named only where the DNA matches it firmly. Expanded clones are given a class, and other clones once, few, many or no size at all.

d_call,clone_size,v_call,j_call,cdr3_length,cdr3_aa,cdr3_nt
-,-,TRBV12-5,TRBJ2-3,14,CASGLTHYTDTQYF,TGTGCTAGTGGCCTCACCCACTACACAGATACGCAGTATTTT
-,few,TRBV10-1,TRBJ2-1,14,CASSRSPSDNEQFF,TGCGCCAGCAGTAGGAGCCCCTCCGACAATGAGCAGTTCTTC
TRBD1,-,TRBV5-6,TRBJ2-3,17,CASSLLQTGGSTDTQYF,TGTGCCAGCAGCTTGTTACAAACAGGGGGAAGCACAGATACGCAGTATTTT
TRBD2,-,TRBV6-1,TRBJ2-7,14,CASSGTSGFYEQYF,TGTGCCAGCAGTGGGACTAGCGGATTCTACGAGCAGTACTTC
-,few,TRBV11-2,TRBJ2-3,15,CASSSIGGGTDTQYF,TGTGCCAGCAGCTCAATCGGCGGGGGCACAGATACGCAGTATTTT
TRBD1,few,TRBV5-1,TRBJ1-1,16,CASSYFSGQGASEAFF,TGCGCCAGCAGCTATTTTAGTGGACAGGGGGCCTCAGAAGCTTTCTTT
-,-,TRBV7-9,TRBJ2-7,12,CASSFISYEQYF,TGTGCCAGCAGCTTTATCTCCTACGAGCAGTACTTC
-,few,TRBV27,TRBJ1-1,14,CASSLQGLGTEAFF,TGTGCCAGCAGTCTCCAGGGTCTTGGCACTGAAGCTTTCTTT
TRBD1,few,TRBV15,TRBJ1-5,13,CATSPDRGQPQHF,TGTGCCACCAGCCCCGACAGGGGCCAGCCCCAGCATTTT
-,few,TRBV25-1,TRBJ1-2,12,CASSEFADGYTF,TGTGCCAGCAGTGAATTTGCAGATGGCTACACCTTC
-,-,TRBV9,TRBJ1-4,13,CASRRTTNEKLFF,TGTGCCAGCAGACGGACAACAAATGAAAAACTGTTTTTT
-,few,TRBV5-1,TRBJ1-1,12,CASSTPGDEAFF,TGCGCCAGCAGCACTCCGGGGGACGAAGCTTTCTTT
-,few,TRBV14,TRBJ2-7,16,CASSQGQRAFYYEQYF,TGTGCCAGCAGCCAAGGCCAGCGGGCCTTTTACTACGAGCAGTACTTC
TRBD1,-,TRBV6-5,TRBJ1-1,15,CASRPLDRGNTEAFF,TGTGCCAGCAGGCCCTTGGACAGGGGGAACACTGAAGCTTTCTTT
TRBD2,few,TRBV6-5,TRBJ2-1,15,CASKLAGGSYNEQFF,TGTGCCAGTAAACTAGCGGGAGGTTCCTACAATGAGCAGTTCTTC
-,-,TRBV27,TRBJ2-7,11,CASSYSHEQYF,TGTGCCAGCAGTTATAGCCACGAGCAGTACTTC
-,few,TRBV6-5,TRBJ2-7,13,CASSYSREVEQYF,TGTGCCAGCAGTTACTCGAGAGAGGTCGAGCAGTACTTC
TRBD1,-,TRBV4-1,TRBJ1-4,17,CASSIRGQGSTNEKLFF,TGCGCCAGCAGCATCCGGGGACAGGGTTCAACTAATGAAAAACTGTTTTTT
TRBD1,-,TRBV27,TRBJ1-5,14,CASRSGQFNQPQHF,TGTGCCAGCAGGTCGGGACAGTTCAATCAGCCCCAGCATTTT
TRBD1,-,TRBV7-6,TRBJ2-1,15,CASSTRQGSDNEQFF,TGTGCCAGCAGCACCCGACAGGGATCGGACAATGAGCAGTTCTTC
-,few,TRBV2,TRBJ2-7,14,CASSDVDRAGEQYF,TGTGCCAGCAGTGATGTTGACAGAGCCGGTGAGCAGTACTTC
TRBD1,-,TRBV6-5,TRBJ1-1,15,CASIRTGFMNTEAFF,TGTGCCAGCATCAGGACAGGTTTCATGAACACTGAAGCTTTCTTT
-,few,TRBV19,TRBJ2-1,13,CASSINSGSQQFF,TGTGCCAGTAGTATAAATTCCGGGTCTCAGCAGTTCTTC
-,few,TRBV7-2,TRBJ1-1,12,CASSLGQGRAFF,TGTGCCAGCAGCTTAGGGCAGGGGAGAGCTTTCTTT
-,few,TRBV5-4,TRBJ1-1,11,CASSGLSEAFF,TGTGCCAGCAGCGGACTTTCTGAAGCTTTCTTT
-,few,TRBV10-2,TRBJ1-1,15,CASSESQGLNTEAFF,TGCGCCAGCAGTGAGTCACAGGGATTGAACACTGAAGCTTTCTTT
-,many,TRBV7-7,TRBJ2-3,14,CASSLGGATDTQYF,TGTGCCAGCAGCTTGGGGGGAGCGACAGATACGCAGTATTTT
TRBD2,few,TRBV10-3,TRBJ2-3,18,CAISERGASGSSTDTQYF,TGTGCCATCAGTGAAAGGGGGGCTAGCGGGTCTAGCACAGATACGCAGTATTTT
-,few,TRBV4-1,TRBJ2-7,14,CASSQLAPLYEQYF,TGCGCCAGCAGCCAGCTAGCTCCCCTCTACGAGCAGTACTTC
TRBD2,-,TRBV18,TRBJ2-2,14,CASSPTSGAGELFF,TGTGCCAGCTCACCGACTAGCGGGGCCGGGGAGCTGTTTTTT
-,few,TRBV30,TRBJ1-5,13,CAWNTGSNQPQHF,TGTGCCTGGAATACAGGGAGCAATCAGCCCCAGCATTTT
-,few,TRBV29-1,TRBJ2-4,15,CSALGGQLAKNIQYF,TGCAGCGCCCTCGGGGGACAGTTAGCCAAAAACATTCAGTACTTC
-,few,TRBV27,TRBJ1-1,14,CASRTWGQGAEAFF,TGTGCCAGCCGCACTTGGGGTCAAGGGGCTGAAGCTTTCTTT
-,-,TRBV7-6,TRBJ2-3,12,CASSSRGATQYF,TGTGCCAGCAGTTCAAGGGGTGCTACGCAGTATTTT
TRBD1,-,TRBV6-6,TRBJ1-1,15,CASSYSGQGNTEAFF,TGTGCCAGCAGTTACTCGGGACAGGGGAACACTGAAGCTTTCTTT
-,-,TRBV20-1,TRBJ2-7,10,CSANGYEQYF,TGCAGTGCCAACGGGTACGAGCAGTACTTC
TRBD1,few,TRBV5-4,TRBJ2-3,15,CASLGRQGGEDTQYF,TGTGCCAGCTTGGGGAGACAGGGGGGAGAAGATACGCAGTATTTT
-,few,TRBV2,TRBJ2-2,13,CASRQGRAGELFF,TGTGCCAGCAGGCAGGGGAGGGCCGGGGAGCTGTTTTTT
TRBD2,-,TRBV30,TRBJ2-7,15,CAWITSGRPSYEQYF,TGTGCCTGGATTACAAGCGGGAGGCCCTCCTACGAGCAGTACTTC
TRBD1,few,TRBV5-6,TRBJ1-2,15,CASSWDRGQNYGYTF,TGTGCCAGCAGCTGGGACAGGGGGCAGAACTATGGCTACACCTTC
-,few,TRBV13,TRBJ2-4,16,CASSFRSSWSKNIQYF,TGTGCCAGCAGCTTTCGGTCTAGCTGGTCCAAAAACATTCAGTACTTC
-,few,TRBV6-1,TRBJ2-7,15,CASSGETFYSYEQYF,TGTGCCAGCAGTGGGGAGACTTTTTACTCCTACGAGCAGTACTTC
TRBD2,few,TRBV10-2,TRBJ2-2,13,CASTLAEDGELFF,TGCGCCAGCACGCTAGCGGAGGACGGGGAGCTGTTTTTT
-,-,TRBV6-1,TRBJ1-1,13,CAGSPGLSTEAFF,TGTGCCGGTTCCCCGGGACTAAGCACTGAAGCTTTCTTT
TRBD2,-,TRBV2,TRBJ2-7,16,CASSEAWTSGNYEQYF,TGTGCCAGCAGTGAAGCTTGGACTAGCGGGAACTACGAGCAGTACTTC
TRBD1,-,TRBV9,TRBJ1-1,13,CASSARDRGEAFF,TGTGCCAGCAGCGCCCGGGACAGAGGTGAAGCTTTCTTT
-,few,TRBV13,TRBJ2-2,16,CASSLEGEGASGELFF,TGTGCCAGCAGCTTAGAAGGCGAAGGGGCTAGCGGGGAGCTGTTTTTT
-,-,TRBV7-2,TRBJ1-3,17,CASSLALGREPGNTIYF,TGTGCCAGCAGCTTAGCGCTCGGCAGGGAACCTGGAAACACCATATATTTT
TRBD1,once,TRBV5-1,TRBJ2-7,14,CASSFRDRTYEQYF,TGCGCCAGCAGCTTCCGGGACAGGACCTACGAGCAGTACTTC
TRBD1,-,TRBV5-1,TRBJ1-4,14,CASSPTGNGEKLFF,TGCGCCAGCAGCCCGACAGGGAATGGGGAAAAACTGTTTTTT
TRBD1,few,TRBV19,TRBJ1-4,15,CASSNSGTGEQKLFF,TGTGCCAGTAGTAATTCCGGGACAGGGGAACAAAAACTGTTTTTT
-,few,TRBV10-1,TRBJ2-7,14,CASSESQGRYEQYF,TGCGCCAGCAGTGAGTCCCAAGGGAGATACGAGCAGTACTTC
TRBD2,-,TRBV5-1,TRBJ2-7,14,CASSFISGSYEQYF,TGCGCCAGCAGCTTTATTAGCGGGAGTTACGAGCAGTACTTC
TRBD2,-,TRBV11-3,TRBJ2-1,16,CASSSRTSGRFDEQFF,TGTGCCAGCAGCTCCCGGACTAGCGGGAGGTTCGATGAGCAGTTCTTC